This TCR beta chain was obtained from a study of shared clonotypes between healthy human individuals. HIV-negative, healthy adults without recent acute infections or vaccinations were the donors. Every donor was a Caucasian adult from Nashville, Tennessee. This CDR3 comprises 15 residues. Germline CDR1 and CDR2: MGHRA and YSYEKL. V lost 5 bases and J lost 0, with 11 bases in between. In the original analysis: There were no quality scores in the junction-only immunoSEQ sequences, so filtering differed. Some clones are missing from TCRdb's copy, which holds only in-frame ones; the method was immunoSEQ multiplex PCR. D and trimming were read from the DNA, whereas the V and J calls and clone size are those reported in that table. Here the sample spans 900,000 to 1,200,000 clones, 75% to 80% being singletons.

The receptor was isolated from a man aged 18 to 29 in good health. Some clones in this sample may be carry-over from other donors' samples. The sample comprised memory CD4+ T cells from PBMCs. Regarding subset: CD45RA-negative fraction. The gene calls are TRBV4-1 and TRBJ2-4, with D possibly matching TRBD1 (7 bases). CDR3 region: CASSKEGAAKNIQYF. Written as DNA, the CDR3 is TGCGCCAGCAGCAAGGAGGGGGCAGCCAAAAACATTCAGTACTTC.